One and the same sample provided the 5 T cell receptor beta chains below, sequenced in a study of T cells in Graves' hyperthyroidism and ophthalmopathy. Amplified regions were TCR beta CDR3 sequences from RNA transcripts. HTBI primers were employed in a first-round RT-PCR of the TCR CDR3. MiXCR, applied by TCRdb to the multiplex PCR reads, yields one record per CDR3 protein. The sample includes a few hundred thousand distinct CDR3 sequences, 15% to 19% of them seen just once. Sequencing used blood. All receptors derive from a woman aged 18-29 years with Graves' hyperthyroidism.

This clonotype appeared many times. CDR3 loop: CASSLGVGGGVNEQFF. The CDR3 DNA follows: TGTGCCAGCAGCTTAGGCGTTGGGGGGGGGGTCAATGAGCAGTTCTTC. V gene TRBV7-9 combines with J gene TRBJ2-1; 7 positions agree with TRBD2. Germline CDR1 SEHNR, CDR2 FQNEAQ (reference sequence). The CDR3 consists of 16 residues. The V segment lost 1 base and the J segment 6 bases; nucleotides outside the gene matches: 9.

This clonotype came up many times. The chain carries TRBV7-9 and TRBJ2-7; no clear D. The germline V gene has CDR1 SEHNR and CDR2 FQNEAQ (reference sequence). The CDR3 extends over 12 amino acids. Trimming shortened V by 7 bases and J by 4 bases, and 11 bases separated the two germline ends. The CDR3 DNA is TGTGCCAGCACCGACGTCCCGTACGAGCAGTACTTC. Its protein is CASTDVPYEQYF.

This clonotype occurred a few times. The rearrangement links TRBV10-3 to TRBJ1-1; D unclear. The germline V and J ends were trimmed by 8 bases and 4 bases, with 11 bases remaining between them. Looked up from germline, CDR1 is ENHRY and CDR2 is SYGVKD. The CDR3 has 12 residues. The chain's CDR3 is CAIGPGGTEAFF. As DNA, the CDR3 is TGTGCCATCGGGCCTGGCGGCACTGAAGCTTTCTTT.

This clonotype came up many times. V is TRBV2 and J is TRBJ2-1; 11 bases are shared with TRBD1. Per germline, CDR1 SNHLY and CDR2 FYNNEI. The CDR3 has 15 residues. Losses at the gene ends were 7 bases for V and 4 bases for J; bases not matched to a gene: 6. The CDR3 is CASTRDRGKYNEQFF. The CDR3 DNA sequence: TGTGCCAGCACCCGGGACAGGGGGAAATACAATGAGCAGTTCTTC. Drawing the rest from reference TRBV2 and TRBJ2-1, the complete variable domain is EPEVTQTPSHQVTQMGQEVILRCVPISNHLYFYWYRQILGQKVEFLVSFYNNEISEKSEIFDDQFSVERPDGSNFTLKIRSTKLEDSAMYFCASTRDRGKYNEQFFGPGTRLTVL.

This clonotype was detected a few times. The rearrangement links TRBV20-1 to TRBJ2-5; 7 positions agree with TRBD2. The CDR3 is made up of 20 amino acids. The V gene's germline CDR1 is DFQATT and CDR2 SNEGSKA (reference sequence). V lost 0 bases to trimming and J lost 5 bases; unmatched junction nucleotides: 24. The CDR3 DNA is TGCAGTGCTAGAGATCCCCCGGTCGGGGGGTACGGGCTGGTTTCGGAGACCCAGTACTTC. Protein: CSARDPPVGGYGLVSETQYF.